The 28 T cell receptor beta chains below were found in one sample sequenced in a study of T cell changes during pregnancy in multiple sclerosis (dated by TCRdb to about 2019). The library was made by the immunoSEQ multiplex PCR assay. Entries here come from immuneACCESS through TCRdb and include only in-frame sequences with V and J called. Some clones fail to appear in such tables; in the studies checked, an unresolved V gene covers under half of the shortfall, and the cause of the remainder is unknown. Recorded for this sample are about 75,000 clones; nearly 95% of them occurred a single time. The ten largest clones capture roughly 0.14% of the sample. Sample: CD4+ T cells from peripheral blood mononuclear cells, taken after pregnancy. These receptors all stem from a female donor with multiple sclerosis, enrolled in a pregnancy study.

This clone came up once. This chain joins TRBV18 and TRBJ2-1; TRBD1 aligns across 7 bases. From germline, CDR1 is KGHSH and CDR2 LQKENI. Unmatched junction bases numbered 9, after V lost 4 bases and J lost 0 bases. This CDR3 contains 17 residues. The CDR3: CASSQLDRPSSYNEQFF. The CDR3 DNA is TGTGCCAGCTCACAACTGGACAGGCCTTCCTCCTACAATGAGCAGTTCTTC.

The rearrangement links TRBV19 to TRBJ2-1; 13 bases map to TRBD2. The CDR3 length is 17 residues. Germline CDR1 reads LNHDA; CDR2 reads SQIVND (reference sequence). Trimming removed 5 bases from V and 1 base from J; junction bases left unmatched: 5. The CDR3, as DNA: TGTGCCAGTAGTTACGGACTAGCGGGAGTATCCTACAATGAGCAGTTCTTC. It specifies CASSYGLAGVSYNEQFF.

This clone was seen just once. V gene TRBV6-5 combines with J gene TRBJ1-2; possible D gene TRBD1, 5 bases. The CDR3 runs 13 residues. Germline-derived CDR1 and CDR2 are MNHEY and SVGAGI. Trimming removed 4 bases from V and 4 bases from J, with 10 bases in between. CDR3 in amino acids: CASSSGGTYGYTF. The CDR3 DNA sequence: TGTGCCAGCAGTTCTGGCGGGACCTATGGCTACACCTTC.

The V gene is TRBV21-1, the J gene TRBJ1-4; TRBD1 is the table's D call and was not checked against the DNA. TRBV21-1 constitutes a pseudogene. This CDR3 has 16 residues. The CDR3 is CASSLRQSTTNEKLFF. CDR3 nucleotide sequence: TGTGCCAGCAGCCTAAGACAGTCAACAACTAATGAAAAACTGTTTTTT.

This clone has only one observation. The CDR3 is CASSPLGGSADTQYF. CDR3 coding DNA: TGTGCCAGCTCACCACTTGGAGGGAGCGCAGATACGCAGTATTTT. The chain combines TRBV18 with TRBJ2-3, with D possibly TRBD2 on 6 matching bases. The CDR3 loop spans 15 amino acids. The V and J ends lost 1 base and 4 bases respectively, with 12 bases between them. CDR1 and CDR2 (germline): KGHSH, LQKENI. Supplemented by reference TRBV18 and TRBJ2-3, the full variable domain reads NAGVMQNPRHLVRRRGQEARLRCSPMKGHSHVYWYRQLPEEGLKFMVYLQKENIIDESGMPKERFSAEFPKEGPSILRIQQVVRGDSAAYFCASSPLGGSADTQYFGPGTRLTVL.

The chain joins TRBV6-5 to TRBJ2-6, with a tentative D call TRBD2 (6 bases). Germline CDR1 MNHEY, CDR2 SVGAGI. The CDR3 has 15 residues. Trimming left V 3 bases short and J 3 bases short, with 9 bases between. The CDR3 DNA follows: TGTGCCAGCAGTTATTCGGGGGATGGGGCCAACGTCCTGACTTTC. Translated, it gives CASSYSGDGANVLTF.

CDR3 sequence reads: CASSLGGSPNEQFF. CDR3 in DNA: TGTGCCAGCAGTTTAGGCGGTAGCCCTAATGAGCAGTTCTTC. This rearrangement joins TRBV28 to TRBJ2-1; D gene ambiguous. This CDR3 has 14 amino acids. CDR1 and CDR2 (germline): MDHEN, SYDVKM. The ends were cut back, 2 bases at V and 7 bases at J, with 12 bases in the middle.

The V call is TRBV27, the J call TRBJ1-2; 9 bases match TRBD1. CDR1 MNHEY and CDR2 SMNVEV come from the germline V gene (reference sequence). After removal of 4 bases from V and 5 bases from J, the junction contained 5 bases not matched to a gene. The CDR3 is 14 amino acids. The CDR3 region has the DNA TGTGCCAGCAGTTGGACAGGGGAGGGATATGGCTACACCTTC. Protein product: CASSWTGEGYGYTF.

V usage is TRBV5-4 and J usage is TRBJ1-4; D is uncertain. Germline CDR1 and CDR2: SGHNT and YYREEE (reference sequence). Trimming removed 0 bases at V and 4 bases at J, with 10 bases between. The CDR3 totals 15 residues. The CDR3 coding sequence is TGTGCCAGCAGCTTGGATGGAGTCCTTAATGAAAAACTGTTTTTT. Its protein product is CASSLDGVLNEKLFF.

The CDR3 is CASSLRTGTTGELFF. The CDR3 DNA is TGCGCCAGCAGCTTGCGGACAGGAACCACCGGGGAGCTGTTTTTT. J is TRBJ2-2 and V is TRBV5-1; 7 nucleotides agree with TRBD1. CDR1 is SGHRS and CDR2 is YFSETQ in the germline V gene. This CDR3 is 15 amino acids long. The V gene end was trimmed by 1 base and the J gene end by 4 bases; junction bases not matched to a gene: 4.

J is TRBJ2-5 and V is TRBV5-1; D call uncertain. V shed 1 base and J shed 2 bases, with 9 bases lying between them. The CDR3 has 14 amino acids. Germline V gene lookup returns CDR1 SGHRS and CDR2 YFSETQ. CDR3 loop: CASSLSRYQETQYF. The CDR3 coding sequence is TGCGCCAGCAGCTTGTCTAGGTATCAAGAGACCCAGTACTTC.

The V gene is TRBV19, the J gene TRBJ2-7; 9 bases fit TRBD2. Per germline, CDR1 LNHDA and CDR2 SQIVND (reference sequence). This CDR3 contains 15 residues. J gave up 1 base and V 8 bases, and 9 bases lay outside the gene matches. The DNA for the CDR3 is TGTGCCAGTTCTAAGCGGACTAGCGTTTCCTACGAGCAGTACTTC. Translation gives CASSKRTSVSYEQYF.

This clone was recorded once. The DNA for the CDR3 is TGTGCCAGCAGCTTAGGCGGGACAGGGTCAGCTTTCTTT. Amino acid sequence: CASSLGGTGSAFF. This sequence joins TRBV7-9 and TRBJ1-1; 9 nucleotides line up with TRBD1. CDR1 and CDR2 from the germline V gene are SEHNR and FQNEAQ (reference sequence). The CDR3 is made up of 13 amino acids. Trimming took 1 base from V and 10 from J; bases not matched to a gene: 4.

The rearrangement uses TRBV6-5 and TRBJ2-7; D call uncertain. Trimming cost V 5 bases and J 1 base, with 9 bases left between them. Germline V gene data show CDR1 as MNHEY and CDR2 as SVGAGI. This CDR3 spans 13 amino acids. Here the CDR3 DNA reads TGTGCCAGCAGTGTACAGTGGTCCTACGAGCAGTACTTC. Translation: CASSVQWSYEQYF.

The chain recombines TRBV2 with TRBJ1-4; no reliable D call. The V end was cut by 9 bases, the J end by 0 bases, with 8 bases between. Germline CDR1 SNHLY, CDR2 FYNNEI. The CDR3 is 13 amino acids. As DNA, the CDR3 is TGTGCCAGACGGGAGGCAACTAATGAAAAACTGTTTTTT. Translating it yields CARREATNEKLFF.

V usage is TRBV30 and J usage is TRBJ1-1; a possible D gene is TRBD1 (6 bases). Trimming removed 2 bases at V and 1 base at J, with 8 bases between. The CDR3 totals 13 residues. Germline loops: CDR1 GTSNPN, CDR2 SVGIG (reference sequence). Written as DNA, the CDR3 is TGTGCCTGGAGTTCGGACAGGAACACTGAAGCTTTCTTT. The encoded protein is CAWSSDRNTEAFF. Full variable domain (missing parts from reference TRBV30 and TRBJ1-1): SQTIHQWPATLVQPVGSPLSLECTVEGTSNPNLYWYRQAAGRGLQLLFYSVGIGQISSEVPQNLSASRPQDRQFILSSKKLLLSDSGFYLCAWSSDRNTEAFFGQGTRLTVV.

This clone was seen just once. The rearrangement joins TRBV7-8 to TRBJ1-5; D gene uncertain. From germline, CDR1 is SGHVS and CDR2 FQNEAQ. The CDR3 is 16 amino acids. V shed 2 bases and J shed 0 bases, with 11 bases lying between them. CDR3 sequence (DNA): TGTGCCAGCAGCTTACGGAGGAGCACTAGCAATCAGCCCCAGCATTTT. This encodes CASSLRRSTSNQPQHF.

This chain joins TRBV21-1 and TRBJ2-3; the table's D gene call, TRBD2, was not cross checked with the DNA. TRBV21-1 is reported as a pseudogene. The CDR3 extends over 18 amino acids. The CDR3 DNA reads TGTGCCAGCACTGGCCCCCATCTTGACTGCCGTAGCACAGATACGCAGTATTTT. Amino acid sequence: CASTGPHLDCRSTDTQYF.

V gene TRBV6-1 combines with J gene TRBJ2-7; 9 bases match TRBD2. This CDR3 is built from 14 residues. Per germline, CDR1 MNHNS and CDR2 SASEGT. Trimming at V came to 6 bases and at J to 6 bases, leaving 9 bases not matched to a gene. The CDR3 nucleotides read TGTGCCAGCAGAGCTACTAGCGGGCCCGGCGAGCAGTACTTC. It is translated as CASRATSGPGEQYF.

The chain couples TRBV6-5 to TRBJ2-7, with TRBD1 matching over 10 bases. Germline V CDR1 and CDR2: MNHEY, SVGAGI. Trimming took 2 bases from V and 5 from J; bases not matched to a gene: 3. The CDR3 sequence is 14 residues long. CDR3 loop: CASSYRDRGDEQYF. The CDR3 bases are TGTGCCAGCAGTTACCGGGACAGGGGTGACGAGCAGTACTTC.

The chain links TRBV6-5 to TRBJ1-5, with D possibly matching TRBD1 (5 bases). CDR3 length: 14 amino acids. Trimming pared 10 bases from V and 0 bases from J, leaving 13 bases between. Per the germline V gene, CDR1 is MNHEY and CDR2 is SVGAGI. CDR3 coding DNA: TGTGCCACGGGGGAGGCCTATAGCAATCAGCCCCAGCATTTT. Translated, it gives CATGEAYSNQPQHF.

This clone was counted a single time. CDR3 region: CASSLSPGLAGREQYF. DNA for the CDR3: TGTGCCAGCAGTTTATCACCGGGACTAGCGGGTAGAGAGCAGTACTTC. The chain links TRBV27 to TRBJ2-7, with 12 bases aligning to TRBD2. CDR1 and CDR2 from the germline V gene are MNHEY and SMNVEV (reference sequence). With 0 bases clipped from V and 7 bases from J, the junction kept 7 bases outside the gene matches. The CDR3 is 16 residues long.

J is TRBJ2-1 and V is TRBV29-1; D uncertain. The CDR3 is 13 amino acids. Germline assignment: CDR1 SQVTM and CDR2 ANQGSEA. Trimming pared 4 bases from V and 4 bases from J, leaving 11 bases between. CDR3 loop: CSVVFRSYNEQFF. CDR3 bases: TGCAGCGTTGTATTTAGAAGTTACAATGAGCAGTTCTTC.

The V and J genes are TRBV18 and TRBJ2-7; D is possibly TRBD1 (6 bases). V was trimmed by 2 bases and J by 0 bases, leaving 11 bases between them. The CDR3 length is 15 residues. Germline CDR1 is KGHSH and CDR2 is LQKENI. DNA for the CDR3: TGTGCCAGCTCACCAAAAACAGGGAGCTCCTACGAGCAGTACTTC. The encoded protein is CASSPKTGSSYEQYF. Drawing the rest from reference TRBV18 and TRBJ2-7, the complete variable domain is NAGVMQNPRHLVRRRGQEARLRCSPMKGHSHVYWYRQLPEEGLKFMVYLQKENIIDESGMPKERFSAEFPKEGPSILRIQQVVRGDSAAYFCASSPKTGSSYEQYFGPGTRLTVT.

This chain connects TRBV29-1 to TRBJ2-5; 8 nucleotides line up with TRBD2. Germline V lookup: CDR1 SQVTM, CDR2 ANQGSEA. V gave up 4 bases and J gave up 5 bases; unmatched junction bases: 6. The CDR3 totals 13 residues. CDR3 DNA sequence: TGCAGCGTTGCCGGGAGGGCCAGGGAGACCCAGTACTTC. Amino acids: CSVAGRARETQYF.

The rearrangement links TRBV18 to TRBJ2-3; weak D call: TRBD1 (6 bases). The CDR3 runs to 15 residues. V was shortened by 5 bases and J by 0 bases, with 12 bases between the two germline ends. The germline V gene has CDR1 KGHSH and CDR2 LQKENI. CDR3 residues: CASSNRGQSTDTQYF. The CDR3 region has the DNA TGTGCCAGCTCAAATCGAGGACAGAGCACAGATACGCAGTATTTT.

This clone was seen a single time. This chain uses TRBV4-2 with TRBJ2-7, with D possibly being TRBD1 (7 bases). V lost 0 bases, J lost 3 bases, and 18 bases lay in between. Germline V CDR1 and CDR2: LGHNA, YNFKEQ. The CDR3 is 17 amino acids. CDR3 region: CASSQDGGTVPLYEQYF. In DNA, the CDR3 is TGTGCCAGCAGCCAAGATGGGGGGACAGTCCCCCTCTACGAGCAGTACTTC.

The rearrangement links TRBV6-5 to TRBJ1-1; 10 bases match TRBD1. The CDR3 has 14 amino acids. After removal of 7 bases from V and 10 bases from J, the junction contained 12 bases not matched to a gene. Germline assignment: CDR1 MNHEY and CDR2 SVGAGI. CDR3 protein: CASKTPGQGTSAFF. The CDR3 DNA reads TGTGCCAGCAAAACCCCGGGACAGGGGACGTCAGCTTTCTTT.